The 10 T cell receptor beta chains below come from one sample, sequenced in a study of blood T cells in healthy people across ages. For the second PCR, which ran for roughly 6 to 12 cycles, a sample-barcoded 5' primer and a J-beta primer mix were used. TCRdb analysed the 5' RACE reads with MiXCR anew, one entry per CDR3 protein. Of 1,500,000 or so distinct CDR3 sequences listed, approximately 42% were seen once; the top ten hold over 3.5%. Material for sequencing was blood. The origin of the receptors is a young woman in good health.

The CDR3 reads CASSYVPQGFDEQFF. The CDR3 coding sequence is TGTGCCAGCAGTTACGTCCCGCAGGGATTCGATGAGCAGTTCTTC. V gene TRBV6-4 combines with J gene TRBJ2-1, with a possible D match to TRBD1 (5 bases). From germline, CDR1 is MRHNA and CDR2 SNTAGT. Trimming took off 5 bases at V and 8 bases at J, with 19 bases between the two ends. The CDR3 sequence is 15 residues long.

V and J are TRBV6-1 and TRBJ1-1; no reliable D call. Germline V gene lookup returns CDR1 MNHNS and CDR2 SASEGT. The CDR3 totals 12 residues. V lost 1 base, J lost 5 bases, and 5 bases lay in between. The CDR3 is CASSEEITEAFF. The CDR3 nucleotides read TGTGCCAGCAGTGAAGAAATAACTGAAGCTTTCTTT.

The V and J genes are TRBV12-3 or TRBV12-4 and TRBJ2-7; D remains ambiguous. This CDR3 comprises 12 residues. Deletions cut 4 bases from V and 6 bases from J, with 10 bases between. CDR3 sequence: CASSSDLGEQYF. The CDR3 DNA sequence: TGTGCCAGCAGTTCGGACCTTGGCGAGCAGTACTTC.

This clonotype turned up a few times. This chain joins TRBV7-9 and TRBJ1-2; TRBD1 might be the D (5 bases). With 5 bases removed from V and 9 bases from J, the gap between germline ends came to 16 bases. CDR1 and CDR2 from the germline V gene are SEHNR and FQNEAQ (reference sequence). CDR3 length equals 13 residues. The CDR3 DNA reads as TGTGCCAGCAGCCCTCTGCAGGGCGGTAGCTACACCTTC. Protein product: CASSPLQGGSYTF.

This clonotype was seen only a few times. The genes are TRBV27 and TRBJ2-7, with D unresolved. Trimming removed 10 bases at V and 6 bases at J, with 13 bases between. CDR1 and CDR2 from the germline V gene are MNHEY and SMNVEV (reference sequence). The CDR3 runs to 11 residues. CDR3 DNA: TGTGCCAAAGAAGGCTCCGGCGAGCAGTACTTC. It yields the protein CAKEGSGEQYF.

This clonotype was recorded a few times. The chain links TRBV7-2 to TRBJ2-1; D is uncertain. Germline CDR1 reads SGHTA; CDR2 reads FQGNSA. The V end lost 1 base, the J end lost 0 bases, and 10 bases lay between the germline ends. This CDR3 contains 16 residues. In DNA, the CDR3 is TGTGCCAGCAGCTTAGAGGCTGGGGTCTCCTACAATGAGCAGTTCTTC. It yields the protein CASSLEAGVSYNEQFF.

This chain joins TRBV7-2 and TRBJ2-3; 8 bases align to TRBD2. The CDR3 consists of 15 residues. Germline V gene data show CDR1 as SGHTA and CDR2 as FQGNSA. V shed 5 bases, J shed 1 base, and the junction held 5 bases outside the gene matches. The CDR3 DNA reads as TGTGCCAGCAGCGAGGGACTAGTGGGCACAGATACGCAGTATTTT. This encodes CASSEGLVGTDTQYF. Filled out from reference TRBV7-2 and TRBJ2-3, the complete variable domain reads GAGVSQSPSNKVTEKGKDVELRCDPISGHTALYWYRQSLGQGLEFLIYFQGNSAPDKSGLPSDRFSAERTGGSVSTLTIQRTQQEDSAVYLCASSEGLVGTDTQYFGPGTRLTVL.

This clonotype came up a few times. V is TRBV10-3 and J is TRBJ2-3, with a weak D call TRBD1 (5 bases). The CDR3 runs to 13 residues. V dropped 10 bases and J dropped 6 bases, with 17 bases sitting between them. Germline values: CDR1 ENHRY, CDR2 SYGVKD. The DNA for the CDR3 is TGTGCCAACACAAGGGGTCCCGGGGATACGCAGTATTTT. Its translation is CANTRGPGDTQYF.

This clonotype was seen a few times. The V and J genes are TRBV9 and TRBJ2-1; tentative D call: TRBD1 (6 bases). The CDR3 loop spans 14 amino acids. V was pared by 0 bases and J by 4 bases, with 8 bases between. Germline V gives CDR1 SGDLS, CDR2 YYNGEE. The CDR3, as DNA: TGTGCCAGCAGCGTAGCTCAGGGGTACAATGAGCAGTTCTTC. Its protein is CASSVAQGYNEQFF.

The chain couples TRBV20-1 to TRBJ1-1; D not certain. V was cut by 1 base and J by 5 bases, with 11 bases left in between. This CDR3 region has 13 residues. Germline V CDR1 and CDR2: DFQATT, SNEGSKA (reference sequence). CDR3: CSARGAGWTEAFF. The CDR3 DNA follows: TGCAGTGCTAGAGGGGCGGGATGGACTGAAGCTTTCTTT.